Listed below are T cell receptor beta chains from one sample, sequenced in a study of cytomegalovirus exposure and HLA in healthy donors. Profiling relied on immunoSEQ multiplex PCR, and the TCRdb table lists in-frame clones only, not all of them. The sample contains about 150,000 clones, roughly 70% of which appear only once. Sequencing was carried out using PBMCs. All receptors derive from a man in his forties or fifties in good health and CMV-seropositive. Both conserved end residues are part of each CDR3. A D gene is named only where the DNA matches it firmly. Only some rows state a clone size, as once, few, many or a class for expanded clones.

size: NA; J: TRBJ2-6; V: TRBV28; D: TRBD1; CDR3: CASSPGTVLNPSGANVLTF; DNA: TGTGCCAGCAGTCCCGGGACAGTCCTAAACCCCTCTGGGGCCAACGTCCTGACTTTC
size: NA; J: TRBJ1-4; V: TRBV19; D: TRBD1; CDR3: CASSGGQDNEKLFF; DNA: TGTGCCAGTAGTGGGGGACAGGATAATGAAAAACTGTTTTTT
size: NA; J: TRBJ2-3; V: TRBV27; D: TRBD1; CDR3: CASSLIGGWDTDTQYF; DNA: TGTGCCAGCAGTTTAATAGGGGGCTGGGACACAGATACGCAGTATTTT
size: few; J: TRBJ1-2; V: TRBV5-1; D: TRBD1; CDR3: CASSTWTGGNGYTF; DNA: TGCGCCAGCAGCACATGGACAGGGGGAAATGGCTACACCTTC
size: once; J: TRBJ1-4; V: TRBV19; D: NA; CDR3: CASSAAGAFEKLFF; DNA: TGTGCCAGTAGCGCTGCGGGGGCTTTTGAAAAACTGTTTTTT
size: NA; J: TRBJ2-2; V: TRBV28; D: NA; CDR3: CATPAGTPNTGELFF; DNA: TGTGCCACTCCAGCCGGGACACCGAACACCGGGGAGCTGTTTTTT
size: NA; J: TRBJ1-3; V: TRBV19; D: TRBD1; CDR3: CASRLDRVGNTIYF; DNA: TGTGCCAGTAGGTTGGACAGGGTTGGAAACACCATATATTTT
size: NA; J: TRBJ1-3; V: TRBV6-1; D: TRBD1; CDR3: CAISETGTGGSRLDTIYF; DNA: TGTGCCATCAGTGAAACCGGGACAGGGGGCTCGCGGTTAGACACCATATATTTT
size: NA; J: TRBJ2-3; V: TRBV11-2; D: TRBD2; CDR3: CAVGGRRADTQYF; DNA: TGTGCCGTCGGGGGGAGGCGGGCAGATACGCAGTATTTT
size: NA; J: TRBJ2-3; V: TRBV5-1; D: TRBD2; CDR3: CASSPSGDPTDTQYF; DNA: TGCGCCAGCAGCCCTAGCGGGGACCCCACAGATACGCAGTATTTT
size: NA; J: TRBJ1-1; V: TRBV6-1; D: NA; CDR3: CASSERTPPIEAFF; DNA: TGTGCCAGCAGTGAAAGGACACCGCCAATTGAAGCTTTCTTT
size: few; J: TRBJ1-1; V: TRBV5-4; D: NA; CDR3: CASSFPWGQTQNTEAFF; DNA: TGTGCCAGCAGCTTCCCCTGGGGGCAGACACAGAACACTGAAGCTTTCTTT
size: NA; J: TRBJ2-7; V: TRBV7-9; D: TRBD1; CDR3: CASSFGQGQRYEQYF; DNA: TGTGCCAGCAGCTTTGGACAGGGGCAGCGCTACGAGCAGTACTTC
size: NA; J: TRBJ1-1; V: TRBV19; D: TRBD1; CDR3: CASSMGTGGAGAEAFF; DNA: TGTGCCAGTAGTATGGGGACAGGTGGAGCCGGGGCTGAAGCTTTCTTT
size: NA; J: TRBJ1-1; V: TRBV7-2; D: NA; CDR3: CASSPAPRTNTEAFF; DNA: TGTGCCAGCAGCCCCGCCCCGCGAACGAACACTGAAGCTTTCTTT
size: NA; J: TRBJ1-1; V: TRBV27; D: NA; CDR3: CASTRWGDTEAFF; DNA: TGTGCCAGCACCCGGTGGGGGGACACTGAAGCTTTCTTT
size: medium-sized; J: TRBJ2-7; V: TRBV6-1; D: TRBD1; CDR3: CASSPQGEGKQYF; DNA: TGTGCCAGCAGCCCTCAGGGGGAAGGGAAGCAGTACTTC
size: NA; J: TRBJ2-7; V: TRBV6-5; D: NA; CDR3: CASIPLGQPYEQYF; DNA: TGTGCCAGCATCCCCTTGGGACAACCCTACGAGCAGTACTTC
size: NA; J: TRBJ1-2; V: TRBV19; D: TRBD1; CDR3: CASTLQGEGYTF; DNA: TGTGCCAGTACTTTACAGGGGGAAGGCTACACCTTC
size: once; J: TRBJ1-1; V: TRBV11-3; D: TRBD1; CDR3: CASSPRDRMGNTEAFF; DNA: TGTGCCAGCAGCCCCCGGGACAGGATGGGGAACACTGAAGCTTTCTTT
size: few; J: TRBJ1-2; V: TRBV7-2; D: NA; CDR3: CASSVDSGLGYTF; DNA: TGTGCCAGCAGCGTCGACAGCGGGCTGGGCTACACCTTC
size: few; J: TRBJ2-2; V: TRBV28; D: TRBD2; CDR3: CASSLSIAGGNTGELFF; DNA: TGTGCCAGCAGCCTATCAATAGCGGGGGGAAACACCGGGGAGCTGTTTTTT
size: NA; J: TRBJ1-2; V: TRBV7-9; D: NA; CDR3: CASSFGEDYGYTF; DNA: TGTGCCAGCAGCTTCGGAGAAGATTATGGCTACACCTTC
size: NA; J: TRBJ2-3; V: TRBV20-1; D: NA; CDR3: CSVLGADTQYF; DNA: TGCAGTGTCCTGGGGGCCGATACGCAGTATTTT
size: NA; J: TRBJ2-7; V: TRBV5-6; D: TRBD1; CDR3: CASSTTDRAHEQYF; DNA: TGTGCCAGCAGCACGACGGACAGGGCCCACGAGCAGTACTTC
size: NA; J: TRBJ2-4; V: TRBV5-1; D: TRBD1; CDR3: CASSLAGQLLAKNIQYF; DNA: TGCGCCAGCAGCTTGGCGGGACAGCTACTAGCCAAAAACATTCAGTACTTC
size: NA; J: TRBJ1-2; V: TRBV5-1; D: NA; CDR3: CASTESTTNYGYTF; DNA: TGCGCCAGCACCGAAAGCACTACAAACTATGGCTACACCTTC
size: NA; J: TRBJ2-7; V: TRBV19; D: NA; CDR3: CASSMVSGHTTYEQYF; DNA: TGTGCCAGTAGTATGGTTTCGGGACACACCACCTACGAGCAGTACTTC
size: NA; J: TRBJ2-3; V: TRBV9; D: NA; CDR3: CASSGNTGSDTQYF; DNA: TGTGCCAGCAGCGGGAACACAGGGTCAGATACGCAGTATTTT
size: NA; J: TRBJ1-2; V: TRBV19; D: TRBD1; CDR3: CASTLGQGAQVSYGYTF; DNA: TGTGCCAGTACCCTCGGACAGGGGGCGCAGGTTAGCTATGGCTACACCTTC
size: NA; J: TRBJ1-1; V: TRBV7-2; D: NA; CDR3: CASSRSMNTEAFF; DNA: TGTGCCAGCAGCAGAAGCATGAACACTGAAGCTTTCTTT
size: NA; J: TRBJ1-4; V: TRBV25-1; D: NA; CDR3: CASSGQVEKLFF; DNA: TGTGCCAGCAGTGGGCAAGTTGAAAAACTGTTTTTT
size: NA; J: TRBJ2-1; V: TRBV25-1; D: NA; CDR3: CASSPPPDRYTYNEQFF; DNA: TGTGCCAGCAGTCCGCCCCCTGACAGGTACACCTACAATGAGCAGTTCTTC
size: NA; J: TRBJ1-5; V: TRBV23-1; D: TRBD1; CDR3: CASSQRTAGTDQPQHF; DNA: TGCGCCAGCAGTCAACGCACTGCCGGGACAGATCAGCCCCAGCATTTT
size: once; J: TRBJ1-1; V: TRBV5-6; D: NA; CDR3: CASSPGRLWMNTEAFF; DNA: TGTGCCAGCAGCCCCGGGAGGCTTTGGATGAACACTGAAGCTTTCTTT
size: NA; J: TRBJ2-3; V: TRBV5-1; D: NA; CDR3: CASSLGRGSTDTQYF; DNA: TGCGCCAGCAGCTTGGGGAGGGGTAGCACAGATACGCAGTATTTT
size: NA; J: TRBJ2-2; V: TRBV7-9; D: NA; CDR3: CASSFGQYTGELFF; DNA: TGTGCCAGCAGCTTCGGACAGTACACCGGGGAGCTGTTTTTT
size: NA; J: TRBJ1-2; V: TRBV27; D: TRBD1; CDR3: CASSLIGQGSDYGYTF; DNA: TGTGCCAGCAGTTTGATCGGACAGGGGTCGGACTATGGCTACACCTTC
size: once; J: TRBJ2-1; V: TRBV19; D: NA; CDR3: CASSPRGYNEQFF; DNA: TGTGCCAGTAGTCCGCGGGGATACAATGAGCAGTTCTTC
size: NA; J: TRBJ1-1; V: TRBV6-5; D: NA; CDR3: CASSYSNRQVYTEAFF; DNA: TGTGCCAGCAGTTACTCGAATCGGCAGGTCTACACTGAAGCTTTCTTT
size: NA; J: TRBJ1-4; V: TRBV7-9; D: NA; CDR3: CSSSPWTSFPMGKLFF; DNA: TGTTCCAGCAGCCCCTGGACATCGTTCCCGATGGGAAAACTGTTTTTT
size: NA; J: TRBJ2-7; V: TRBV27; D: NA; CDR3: CASSLFGTSNYEQYF; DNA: TGTGCCAGCAGTTTATTCGGGACTTCGAACTACGAGCAGTACTTC
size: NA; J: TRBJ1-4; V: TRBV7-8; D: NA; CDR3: CASSFSIGGNEKLFF; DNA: TGTGCCAGCAGCTTTTCAATAGGCGGGAATGAAAAACTGTTTTTT
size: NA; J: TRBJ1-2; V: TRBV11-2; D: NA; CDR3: CASSTRQRANYGYTF; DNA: TGTGCCAGCAGCACGAGACAGAGAGCTAACTATGGCTACACCTTC
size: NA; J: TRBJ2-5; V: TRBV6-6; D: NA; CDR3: CASRRQGSQETQYF; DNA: TGTGCCAGCAGGCGGCAGGGAAGCCAAGAGACCCAGTACTTC
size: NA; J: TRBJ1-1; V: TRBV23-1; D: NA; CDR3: CASSRAHGACEAFF; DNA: TGCGCCAGCAGTAGGGCGCATGGGGCCTGTGAAGCTTTCTTT
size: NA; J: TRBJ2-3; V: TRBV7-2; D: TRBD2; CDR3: CASSPSGGTDTQYF; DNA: TGTGCCAGCAGCCCTAGCGGGGGCACAGATACGCAGTATTTT
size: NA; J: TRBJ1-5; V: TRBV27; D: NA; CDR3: CASSLKGPGNSNQPQHF; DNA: TGTGCCAGCAGTTTAAAAGGGCCAGGGAATAGCAATCAGCCCCAGCATTTT
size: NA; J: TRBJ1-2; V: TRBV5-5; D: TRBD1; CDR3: CASSLAETGYGYTF; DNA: TGTGCCAGCAGCTTGGCTGAGACAGGGTATGGCTACACCTTC
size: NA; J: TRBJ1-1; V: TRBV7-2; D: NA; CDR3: CASSLDAGGFTEAFF; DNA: TGTGCCAGCAGCTTAGACGCCGGGGGGTTCACTGAAGCTTTCTTT
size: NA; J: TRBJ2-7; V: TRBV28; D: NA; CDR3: CASQGEANSYEQYF; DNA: TGTGCCAGCCAAGGAGAAGCCAACTCCTACGAGCAGTACTTC
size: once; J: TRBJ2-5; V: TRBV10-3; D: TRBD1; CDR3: CATGQGTQETQYF; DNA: TGTGCCACAGGACAGGGGACACAAGAGACCCAGTACTTC